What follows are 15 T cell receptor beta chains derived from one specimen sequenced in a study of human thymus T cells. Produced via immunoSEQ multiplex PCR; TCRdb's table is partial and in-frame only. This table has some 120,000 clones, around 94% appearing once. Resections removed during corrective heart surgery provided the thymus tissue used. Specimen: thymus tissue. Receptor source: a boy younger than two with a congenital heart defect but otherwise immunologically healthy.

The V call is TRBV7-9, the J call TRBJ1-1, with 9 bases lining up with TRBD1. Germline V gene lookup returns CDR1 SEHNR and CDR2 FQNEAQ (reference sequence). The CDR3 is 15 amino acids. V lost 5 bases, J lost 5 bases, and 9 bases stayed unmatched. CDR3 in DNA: TGTGCCAGCAGCGCGGGACAGGGTCGGCGGACTGAAGCTTTCTTT. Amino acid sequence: CASSAGQGRRTEAFF.

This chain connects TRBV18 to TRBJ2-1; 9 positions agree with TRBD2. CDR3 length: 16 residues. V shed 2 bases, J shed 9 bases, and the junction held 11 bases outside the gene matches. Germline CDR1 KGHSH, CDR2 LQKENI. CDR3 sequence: CASSPWYPGLAGEQFF. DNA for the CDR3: TGTGCCAGCTCACCATGGTACCCGGGACTAGCTGGTGAGCAGTTCTTC.

The CDR3 bases are TGTGCCAGCAGCCAAGATTCCCGGGACAGGGCTTCTAATATCTCCTACGAGCAGTACTTC. This codes for CASSQDSRDRASNISYEQYF. The chain employs TRBV4-2 and TRBJ2-7, with 9 bases lining up with TRBD1. This CDR3 comprises 20 residues. J gave up 0 bases and V 0 bases, and 15 bases lay outside the gene matches. Germline V gene data show CDR1 as LGHNA and CDR2 as YNFKEQ.

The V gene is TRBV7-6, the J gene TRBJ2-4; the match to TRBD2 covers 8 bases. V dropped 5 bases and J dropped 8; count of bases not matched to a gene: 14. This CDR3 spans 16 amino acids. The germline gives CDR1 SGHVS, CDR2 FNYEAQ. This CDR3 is CASSQGQPGLGDIQYF. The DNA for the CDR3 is TGTGCCAGCAGCCAAGGACAGCCGGGACTAGGAGACATTCAGTACTTC.

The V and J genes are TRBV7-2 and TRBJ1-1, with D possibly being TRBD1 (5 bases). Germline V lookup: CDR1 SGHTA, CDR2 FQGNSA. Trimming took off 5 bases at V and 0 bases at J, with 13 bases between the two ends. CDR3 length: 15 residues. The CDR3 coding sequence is TGTGCCAGCAGCAAGGGCGCAGGGATGAACACTGAAGCTTTCTTT. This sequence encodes CASSKGAGMNTEAFF.

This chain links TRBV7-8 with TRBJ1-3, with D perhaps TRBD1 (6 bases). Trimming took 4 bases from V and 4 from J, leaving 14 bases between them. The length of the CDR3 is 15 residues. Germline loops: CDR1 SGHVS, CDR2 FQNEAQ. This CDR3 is CASSSHPGEGNTIYF. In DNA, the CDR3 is TGTGCCAGCAGCTCTCATCCAGGGGAAGGAAACACCATATATTTT.

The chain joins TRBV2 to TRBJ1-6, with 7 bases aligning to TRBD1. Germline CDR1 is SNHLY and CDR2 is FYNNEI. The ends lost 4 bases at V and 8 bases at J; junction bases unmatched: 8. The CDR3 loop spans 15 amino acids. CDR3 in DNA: TGTGCCAGCAGTGGCAGGGGGTGTGGGGATTCACCCCTCCACTTT. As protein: CASSGRGCGDSPLHF.

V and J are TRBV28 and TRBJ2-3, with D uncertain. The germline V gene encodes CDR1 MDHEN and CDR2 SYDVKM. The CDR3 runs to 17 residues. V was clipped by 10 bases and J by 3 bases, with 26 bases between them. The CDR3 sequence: CAIMGLATPSLTDTQYF. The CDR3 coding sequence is TGTGCCATCATGGGGTTAGCCACGCCAAGTTTAACAGATACGCAGTATTTT.

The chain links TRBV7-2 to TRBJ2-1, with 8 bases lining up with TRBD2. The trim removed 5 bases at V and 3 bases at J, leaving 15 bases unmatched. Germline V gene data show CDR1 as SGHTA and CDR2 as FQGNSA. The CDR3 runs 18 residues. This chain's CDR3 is CASSADHLLAAFYNEQFF. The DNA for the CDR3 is TGTGCCAGCAGCGCAGACCACCTACTAGCGGCCTTCTACAATGAGCAGTTCTTC.

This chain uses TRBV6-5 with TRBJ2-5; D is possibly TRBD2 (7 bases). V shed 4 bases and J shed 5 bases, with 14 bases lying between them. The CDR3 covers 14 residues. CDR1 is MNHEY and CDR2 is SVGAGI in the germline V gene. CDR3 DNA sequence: TGTGCCAGCAGTTTCGGCGGGGGCCGGGAGACCCAGTACTTC. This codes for CASSFGGGRETQYF.

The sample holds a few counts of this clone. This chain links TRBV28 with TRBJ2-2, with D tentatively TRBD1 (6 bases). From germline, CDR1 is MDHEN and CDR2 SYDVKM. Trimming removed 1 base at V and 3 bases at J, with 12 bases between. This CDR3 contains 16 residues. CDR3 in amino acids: CASSLYDTGYTGELFF. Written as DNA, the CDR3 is TGTGCCAGCAGTTTATATGATACAGGGTACACCGGGGAGCTGTTTTTT.

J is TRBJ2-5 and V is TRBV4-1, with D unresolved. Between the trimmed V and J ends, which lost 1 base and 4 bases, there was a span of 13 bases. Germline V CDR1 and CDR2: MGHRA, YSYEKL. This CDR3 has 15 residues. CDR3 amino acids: CASSQVKGQRETQYF. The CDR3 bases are TGCGCCAGCAGCCAAGTGAAAGGCCAGAGAGAGACCCAGTACTTC.

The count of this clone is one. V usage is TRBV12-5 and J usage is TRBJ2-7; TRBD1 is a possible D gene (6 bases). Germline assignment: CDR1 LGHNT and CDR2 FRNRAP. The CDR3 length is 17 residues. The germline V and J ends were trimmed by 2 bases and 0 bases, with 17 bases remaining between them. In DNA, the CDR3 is TGTGCTAGTGGTTTGCCGAAAACCCGGGACACCTCCTACGAGCAGTACTTC. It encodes CASGLPKTRDTSYEQYF.

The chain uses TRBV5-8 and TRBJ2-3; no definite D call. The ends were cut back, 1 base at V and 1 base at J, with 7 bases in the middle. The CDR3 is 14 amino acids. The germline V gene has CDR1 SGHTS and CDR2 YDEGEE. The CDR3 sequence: CASSLSVGTDTQYF. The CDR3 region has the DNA TGTGCCAGCAGCTTGTCGGTGGGCACAGATACGCAGTATTTT. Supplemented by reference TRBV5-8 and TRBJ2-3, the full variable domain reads EAGVTQSPTHLIKTRGQQATLRCSPISGHTSVYWYQQALGLGLQFLLWYDEGEERNRGNFPPRFSGRQFPNYSSELNVNALELEDSALYLCASSLSVGTDTQYFGPGTRLTVL.

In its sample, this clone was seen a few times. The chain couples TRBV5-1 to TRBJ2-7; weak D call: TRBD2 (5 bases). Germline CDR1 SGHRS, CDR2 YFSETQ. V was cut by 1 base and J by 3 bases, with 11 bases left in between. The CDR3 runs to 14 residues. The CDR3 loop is CASSLNDAGYEQYF. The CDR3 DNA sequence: TGCGCCAGCAGCTTGAATGATGCGGGCTACGAGCAGTACTTC.